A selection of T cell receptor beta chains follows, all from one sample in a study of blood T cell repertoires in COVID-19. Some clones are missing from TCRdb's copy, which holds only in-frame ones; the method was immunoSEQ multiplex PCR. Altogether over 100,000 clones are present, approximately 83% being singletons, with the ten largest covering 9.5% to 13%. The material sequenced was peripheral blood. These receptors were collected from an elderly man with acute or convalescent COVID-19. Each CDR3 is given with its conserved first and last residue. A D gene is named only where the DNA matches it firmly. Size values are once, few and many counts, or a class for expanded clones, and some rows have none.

CDR3aa: CASSLGGGDYGYTF
CDR3nt: TGCGCCAGCAGCTTAGGAGGGGGCGACTATGGCTACACCTTC
len: 14
d_gene: TRBD1
v_gene: TRBV5-1
abundance: -
j_gene: TRBJ1-2

CDR3aa: CASSYLAGDPDTQYF
CDR3nt: TGTGCCAGCAGTTATCTAGCGGGGGACCCAGATACGCAGTATTTT
len: 15
d_gene: TRBD2
v_gene: TRBV6-5
abundance: once
j_gene: TRBJ2-3

CDR3aa: CASSRPGLNNEQFF
CDR3nt: TGTGCCAGCAGCCGGCCGGGACTAAACAATGAGCAGTTCTTC
len: 14
d_gene: TRBD2
v_gene: TRBV27
abundance: once
j_gene: TRBJ2-1

CDR3aa: CASSQEGVGTSGRAWGETQYF
CDR3nt: TGCGCCAGCAGCCAAGAAGGAGTCGGGACTAGCGGGAGGGCGTGGGGAGAGACCCAGTACTTC
len: 21
d_gene: TRBD2
v_gene: TRBV4-1
abundance: -
j_gene: TRBJ2-5

CDR3aa: CASRVSGSSYNEQFF
CDR3nt: TGTGCCAGCAGGGTTAGCGGGAGCTCCTACAATGAGCAGTTCTTC
len: 15
d_gene: TRBD2
v_gene: TRBV4-2
abundance: -
j_gene: TRBJ2-1

CDR3aa: CASSVAYGNTEAFF
CDR3nt: TGTGCCAGCAGCGTAGCTTACGGGAACACTGAAGCTTTCTTT
len: 14
d_gene: -
v_gene: TRBV9
abundance: -
j_gene: TRBJ1-1

CDR3aa: CASSYRRTSGGSSYNEQFF
CDR3nt: TGTGCCAGCAGTTACCGCCGGACTAGCGGGGGGAGCTCCTACAATGAGCAGTTCTTC
len: 19
d_gene: TRBD2
v_gene: TRBV6-2/TRBV6-3
abundance: -
j_gene: TRBJ2-1

CDR3aa: CASSQTSYSYNEQFF
CDR3nt: TGTGCCAGCAGCCAAACTAGCTATTCCTACAATGAGCAGTTCTTC
len: 15
d_gene: -
v_gene: TRBV7-8
abundance: -
j_gene: TRBJ2-1

CDR3aa: CASSYRHRGKGEKLFF
CDR3nt: TGTGCCAGCAGCTACAGGCATAGGGGCAAGGGCGAAAAACTGTTTTTT
len: 16
d_gene: -
v_gene: TRBV7-2
abundance: -
j_gene: TRBJ1-4

CDR3aa: CASSQAWTGDGYTF
CDR3nt: TGTGCCAGCAGCCAAGCCTGGACAGGAGATGGCTACACCTTC
len: 14
d_gene: TRBD1
v_gene: TRBV14
abundance: -
j_gene: TRBJ1-2

CDR3aa: CASSQYTQPQHF
CDR3nt: TGTGCCAGTTCACAGTACACTCAGCCCCAGCATTTT
len: 12
d_gene: -
v_gene: TRBV19
abundance: -
j_gene: TRBJ1-5

CDR3aa: CASSLAGGSSSYEQYF
CDR3nt: TGCGCCAGCAGCTTGGCCGGGGGGTCCAGCTCCTACGAGCAGTACTTC
len: 16
d_gene: TRBD2
v_gene: TRBV5-1
abundance: -
j_gene: TRBJ2-7

CDR3aa: CSASLDYGYTF
CDR3nt: TGCAGTGCTAGTCTTGACTATGGCTACACCTTC
len: 11
d_gene: -
v_gene: TRBV20-1
abundance: few
j_gene: TRBJ1-2

CDR3aa: CASSLLAGQGRNIQYF
CDR3nt: TGTGCCAGCAGTTTACTTGCTGGACAGGGGCGAAACATTCAGTACTTC
len: 16
d_gene: TRBD1
v_gene: TRBV28
abundance: -
j_gene: TRBJ2-4

CDR3aa: CAWSQRQGAADTQYF
CDR3nt: TGTGCCTGGAGCCAGAGACAGGGGGCGGCAGATACGCAGTATTTT
len: 15
d_gene: TRBD1
v_gene: TRBV30
abundance: -
j_gene: TRBJ2-3

CDR3aa: CASSPDPSGYNEQFF
CDR3nt: TGCGCCAGCAGCCCGGACCCTAGCGGCTACAATGAGCAGTTCTTC
len: 15
d_gene: TRBD2
v_gene: TRBV5-1
abundance: -
j_gene: TRBJ2-1

CDR3aa: CASSRRLQGAREGRTDTQYF
CDR3nt: TGTGCCAGCAGCCGCCGATTACAGGGGGCCCGGGAGGGGCGCACAGATACGCAGTATTTT
len: 20
d_gene: -
v_gene: TRBV6-6
abundance: -
j_gene: TRBJ2-3

CDR3aa: CASSLAGGTVDEQYF
CDR3nt: TGTGCCAGCAGCTTGGCCGGAGGAACTGTCGACGAGCAGTACTTC
len: 15
d_gene: -
v_gene: TRBV5-6
abundance: -
j_gene: TRBJ2-7

CDR3aa: CASSFSTGGYTDTQYF
CDR3nt: TGTGCCAGCAGCTTTTCGACAGGGGGATACACAGATACGCAGTATTTT
len: 16
d_gene: TRBD1
v_gene: TRBV11-3
abundance: -
j_gene: TRBJ2-3

CDR3aa: CASRLDRAGTEAFF
CDR3nt: TGTGCCAGCAGGCTCGACAGGGCTGGCACTGAAGCTTTCTTT
len: 14
d_gene: TRBD1
v_gene: TRBV6-5
abundance: -
j_gene: TRBJ1-1

CDR3aa: CASTLGKGGGYTF
CDR3nt: TGCGCCAGCACCTTAGGGAAAGGAGGTGGCTACACCTTC
len: 13
d_gene: -
v_gene: TRBV5-1
abundance: -
j_gene: TRBJ1-2

CDR3aa: CSVGQGADTIYF
CDR3nt: TGCAGCGTTGGACAGGGGGCGGACACCATATATTTT
len: 12
d_gene: TRBD1
v_gene: TRBV29-1
abundance: -
j_gene: TRBJ1-3

CDR3aa: CAGSTNEKLFF
CDR3nt: TGCGCAGGGTCAACTAATGAAAAACTGTTTTTT
len: 11
d_gene: -
v_gene: TRBV20-1
abundance: -
j_gene: TRBJ1-4

CDR3aa: CAIGTDLGGQYF
CDR3nt: TGTGCCATCGGGACAGACCTGGGCGGGCAGTACTTC
len: 12
d_gene: TRBD1
v_gene: TRBV24-1
abundance: -
j_gene: TRBJ2-7